This entry is about one TCR beta chain. What it binds is not known. The CDR3 runs 16 residues. CDR1 is LGHNA and CDR2 is YNFKEQ in the germline V gene. V gave up 2 bases and J gave up 2 bases; unmatched junction bases: 6. The source of the sample is a study of response to subunit inactivated influenza vaccine. The study, taken as a whole, reports: Few additional T cells are recruited per seasonal influenza vaccination, authors suggested.

MiXCR was run by TCRdb on the RT-PCR reads, yielding one entry per CDR3 protein. The sample consists of some 640,000 distinct CDR3 sequences, around 14% of them appearing once. The chain links TRBV4-2 to TRBJ2-3, with 8 bases lining up with TRBD2. The sequence came from a man aged 50-60 years who received an inactivated influenza vaccine. Sequencing used PBMCs from blood, obtained 14 to 15 days before vaccination. CDR3 bases: TGTGCCAGCAGCCAAACAAGCGGGAGCCACACAGATACGCAGTATTTT. Encoded protein: CASSQTSGSHTDTQYF.